The next 3 T cell receptor beta chains were all read from a single sample in a study of blood T cell repertoires in COVID-19. TCRdb keeps only in-frame clones here, not all; method: immunoSEQ multiplex PCR. This sample carries 150,000 to 200,000 clones, 75% to 85% of them seen once, and the ten largest clones take more than 3%. Sequenced material: PBMCs or T cells enriched from blood (not recorded which). These receptors were collected from a woman aged 60 to 75 who had recovered from COVID-19.

The chain uses TRBV5-1 and TRBJ1-3, with a possible D match to TRBD1 (5 bases). This CDR3 comprises 15 residues. Germline CDR1 is SGHRS and CDR2 is YFSETQ. The V gene lost 4 bases and the J gene lost 0 bases, with 11 bases spanning the gap. The CDR3 loop reads CASSPDTNSGNTIYF. The CDR3 region has the DNA TGCGCCAGCAGCCCGGACACGAACTCTGGAAACACCATATATTTT.

The V gene is TRBV30, the J gene TRBJ2-5; the match to TRBD2 covers 15 bases. V was clipped by 2 bases and J by 1 base; unmatched bases: 8. Germline values: CDR1 GTSNPN, CDR2 SVGIG (reference sequence). The CDR3 totals 18 residues. DNA of the CDR3: TGTGCCTGGAGTCCCAGTGGACTAGCGGGGGGGTTCCAAGAGACCCAGTACTTC. Translated: CAWSPSGLAGGFQETQYF.

The genes are TRBV5-1 and TRBJ1-2; 9 bases are a match to TRBD1. CDR3 length equals 14 residues. In germline, CDR1 is SGHRS, CDR2 YFSETQ. Unmatched junction bases numbered 10, after V lost 5 bases and J lost 8 bases. DNA of the CDR3: TGCGCCAGCAGGTCCCGTACAGGGGGCTGGGGCTACACCTTC. Amino acids: CASRSRTGGWGYTF.